The T cell receptor (beta chain) under discussion was sequenced for a study of T cell responses to AZD1222 COVID-19 vaccine. About the research overall: Second-dose intervals of approximately 4 or approximately 12 weeks were pooled.

Between the trimmed V and J ends, which lost 8 bases and 5 bases, there was a span of 15 bases. The CDR3 has 13 residues. The repertoire was sequenced with immunoSEQ multiplex PCR; TCRdb's copy has only in-frame clones and lacks some. The data contain some 130,000 clones, about 87% of them singletons. J is TRBJ1-1 and V is TRBV12-3 or TRBV12-4; D not resolved. The source is an adult in good health. The sequencing used peripheral blood, collected on day 0 of AZD1222 vaccination. Written as DNA, the CDR3 is TGTGCCAGCGGAGGGCGTCCGGGAACTGAAGCTTTCTTT. Protein: CASGGRPGTEAFF.